One sample yielded the 20 T cell receptor beta chains listed below, sequenced in a study of identifying expanded T cells in peripheral blood. Sequenced by immunoSEQ multiplex PCR; TCRdb stores in-frame clones only, minus some. The sample has 100,000 to 150,000 clones, roughly 84% seen once. The sequenced material came from blood. The receptors were sampled from a person between 18 and 75 years old in good health.

The rearrangement uses TRBV28 and TRBJ2-7; a weak D match, TRBD2 (6 bases). This CDR3 is built from 12 residues. CDR1 and CDR2 (germline): MDHEN, SYDVKM. Trimming left V 5 bases short and J 5 bases short, with 10 bases between. The CDR3 DNA follows: TGTGCCAGCAGTCCTTGGGGGGACGAGCAGTACTTC. Encoded protein: CASSPWGDEQYF. Supplemented by reference TRBV28 and TRBJ2-7, the full variable domain reads DVKVTQSSRYLVKRTGEKVFLECVQDMDHENMFWYRQDPGLGLRLIYFSYDVKMKEKGDIPEGYSVSREKKERFSLILESASTNQTSMYLCASSPWGDEQYFGPGTRLTVT.

The rearrangement links TRBV30 to TRBJ2-3; D possibly uses TRBD1 or TRBD2 (6 bases each). This CDR3 is built from 14 residues. In germline, CDR1 is GTSNPN, CDR2 SVGIG (reference sequence). Trimming stripped 7 bases from V and 2 bases from J, with 16 bases between. Here the CDR3 reads CASTRGLNTDTQYF. CDR3 nucleotides: TGTGCCTCAACTCGGGGGCTCAACACAGATACGCAGTATTTT.

V is TRBV30 and J is TRBJ2-5; D gene ambiguous. Trimming cost V 4 bases and J 1 base, with 7 bases left between them. CDR1 is GTSNPN and CDR2 is SVGIG in the germline V gene (reference sequence). The CDR3 runs 12 residues. CDR3: CAWKPTQETQYF. CDR3 nucleotides: TGTGCCTGGAAGCCAACCCAAGAGACCCAGTACTTC.

J is TRBJ1-5 and V is TRBV2; D ambiguous. The ends were cut back, 6 bases at V and 0 bases at J, with 12 bases in the middle. Germline-derived CDR1 and CDR2 are SNHLY and FYNNEI. The CDR3 has 15 amino acids. CDR3 sequence: CASSLRRDSNQPQHF. CDR3 coding DNA: TGTGCCAGCAGCCTTCGGCGGGATAGCAATCAGCCCCAGCATTTT.

The V call is TRBV5-8, the J call TRBJ1-6; no reliable D call. The ends were cut back, 7 bases at V and 8 bases at J, with 16 bases in the middle. The CDR3 sequence is 14 residues long. Germline values: CDR1 SGHTS, CDR2 YDEGEE. The CDR3 region is CASAVDSSYSPLHF. The DNA for the CDR3 is TGTGCCAGCGCGGTGGATTCTTCCTATTCACCCCTCCACTTT. Looking up the rest from reference TRBV5-8 and TRBJ1-6 gives the full variable domain: EAGVTQSPTHLIKTRGQQATLRCSPISGHTSVYWYQQALGLGLQFLLWYDEGEERNRGNFPPRFSGRQFPNYSSELNVNALELEDSALYLCASAVDSSYSPLHFGNGTRLTVT.

A single count supports this clone. CDR3 residues: CASSRQTGTFGNTIYF. CDR3 sequence (DNA): TGCGCCAGCAGCCGACAAACAGGGACCTTTGGAAACACCATATATTTT. V gene TRBV5-1 combines with J gene TRBJ1-3; D may be TRBD1 (6 bases). V gave up 4 bases and J gave up 3 bases, with 17 bases separating them. Per the germline V gene, CDR1 is SGHRS and CDR2 is YFSETQ. This CDR3 has 16 amino acids. Complete variable domain (other parts from reference TRBV5-1 and TRBJ1-3): KAGVTQTPRYLIKTRGQQVTLSCSPISGHRSVSWYQQTPGQGLQFLFEYFSETQRNKGNFPGRFSGRQFSNSRSEMNVSTLELGDSALYLCASSRQTGTFGNTIYFGEGSWLTVV.

The genes are TRBV29-1 and TRBJ1-2; D is unresolved. The CDR3 consists of 11 residues. The ends were cut back, 4 bases at V and 5 bases at J, with 8 bases in the middle. Germline V gene sequence: CDR1 SQVTM, CDR2 ANQGSEA. Written as DNA, the CDR3 is TGCAGCGTTGGCGAAGGATATGGCTACACCTTC. Translated, it gives CSVGEGYGYTF.

Concerning this clone: Different DNA sequences within this sample yield the same CDR3. The chain carries TRBV6-5 and TRBJ1-2, with unresolved D. Germline CDR1 is MNHEY and CDR2 is SVGAGI. The CDR3 totals 13 residues. Trimming took off 0 bases at V and 4 bases at J, with 6 bases between the two ends. CDR3 loop: CASSYSGSYGYTF. The CDR3 DNA sequence: TGTGCCAGCAGTTACTCCGGAAGCTATGGCTACACCTTC.

The chain employs TRBV7-6 and TRBJ2-1, with TRBD2 matching 12 bases. V was clipped by 4 bases and J by 10 bases; unmatched bases: 5. Germline V gene lookup returns CDR1 SGHVS and CDR2 FNYEAQ. The CDR3 runs to 14 residues. The CDR3 bases are TGTGCCAGCAGCTCCCTAGCGGGGGGGTTCGAGCAGTTCTTC. This sequence encodes CASSSLAGGFEQFF.

This clone has just a few counts. This rearrangement joins TRBV5-3 to TRBJ1-6; D gene unclear. Being an ORF, TRBV5-3 has a function that is uncertain. CDR3 length: 15 amino acids. Trimming took 6 bases from V and 0 from J, leaving 10 bases between them. CDR3 nucleotide sequence: TGTGCCAGAACATGCGGTGGCTCCTATAATTCACCCCTCCACTTT. It translates to CARTCGGSYNSPLHF.

This clone was picked up a small number of times. The V call is TRBV9, the J call TRBJ2-1; possibly TRBD1 for D (5 bases). The CDR3 is 14 amino acids. Trimming shortened V by 2 bases and J by 9 bases, and 15 bases separated the two germline ends. Looked up from germline, CDR1 is SGDLS and CDR2 is YYNGEE. CDR3 nucleotides: TGTGCCAGCAGCGTGGGGCCAGGGTCCAGTGAGCAGTTCTTC. Residues: CASSVGPGSSEQFF.

The chain combines TRBV6-5 with TRBJ1-5; TRBD1 matches at 7 bases. The germline V gene has CDR1 MNHEY and CDR2 SVGAGI. Trimming at V came to 6 bases and at J to 3 bases, leaving 5 bases not matched to a gene. The CDR3 is made up of 14 amino acids. The DNA of the CDR3 is TGTGCCAGCAGGAAGGGACAGTACAATCAGCCCCAGCATTTT. This gives the protein CASRKGQYNQPQHF.

The chain joins TRBV11-3 to TRBJ2-7, with D perhaps matching TRBD2 (5 bases). V was trimmed by 5 bases and J by 3 bases, leaving 11 bases between them. CDR1 is SGHNT, CDR2 YENEEA, per germline. This CDR3 is 13 amino acids long. The CDR3: CASSRTAGYEQYF. DNA of the CDR3: TGTGCCAGCAGCCGCACCGCGGGCTACGAGCAGTACTTC. Drawing the rest from reference TRBV11-3 and TRBJ2-7, the complete variable domain is EAGVVQSPRYKIIEKKQPVAFWCNPISGHNTLYWYLQNLGQGPELLIRYENEEAVDDSQLPKDRFSAERLKGVDSTLKIQPAELGDSAVYLCASSRTAGYEQYFGPGTRLTVT.

This clone was observed once. The rearrangement uses TRBV30 and TRBJ1-1, with D unclear. CDR1 GTSNPN and CDR2 SVGIG come from the germline V gene (reference sequence). The CDR3 has 14 amino acids. The V gene lost 3 bases and the J gene lost 6 bases, with 17 bases spanning the gap. The chain's CDR3 is CAWRYIRPLSEAFF. Here the CDR3 DNA reads TGTGCCTGGAGATATATACGGCCCCTTTCTGAAGCTTTCTTT.

The sample holds one count of this clone. The chain couples TRBV27 to TRBJ2-1; D is possibly TRBD1 (6 bases). CDR3 length: 14 amino acids. Germline V gene data show CDR1 as MNHEY and CDR2 as SMNVEV (reference sequence). V was pared by 4 bases and J by 3 bases, with 10 bases between. Here the CDR3 reads CASSYRAYYNEQFF. The CDR3 region has the DNA TGTGCCAGCAGTTACAGGGCTTACTACAATGAGCAGTTCTTC.

The chain uses TRBV5-4 and TRBJ1-1, with a tentative D call TRBD1 (6 bases). V lost 4 bases, J lost 7 bases, and 23 bases lay in between. In germline, CDR1 is SGHNT, CDR2 YYREEE (reference sequence). CDR3 length equals 16 residues. CDR3 loop: CASSLPLPTGSNEAFF. The CDR3 DNA follows: TGTGCCAGCAGCCTACCGTTACCGACAGGATCGAATGAAGCTTTCTTT.

The CDR3 nucleotides read TGTGCCAGCAGCTTAGGGTCGGGGGACGACACTGAAGCTTTCTTT. Protein product: CASSLGSGDDTEAFF. The V gene is TRBV7-6, the J gene TRBJ1-1; a possible D gene is TRBD1 (5 bases). The CDR3 extends over 15 amino acids. V lost 1 base to trimming and J lost 3 bases, with 12 bases between them. Per the germline V gene, CDR1 is SGHVS and CDR2 is FNYEAQ.

This clone was observed a single time. This chain uses TRBV9 with TRBJ1-2; the D gene is possibly TRBD1 (5 bases). CDR1 is SGDLS and CDR2 is YYNGEE in the germline V gene. The CDR3 contains 13 residues. The V gene lost 0 bases and the J gene lost 8 bases, with 11 bases spanning the gap. For the CDR3, the DNA is TGTGCCAGCAGCGTAGCTGGGACGGGGGGCTACACCTTC. This sequence encodes CASSVAGTGGYTF. Together with reference TRBV9 and TRBJ1-2, the CDR3 gives the full variable domain: DSGVTQTPKHLITATGQRVTLRCSPRSGDLSVYWYQQSLDQGLQFLIQYYNGEERAKGNILERFSAQQFPDLHSELNLSSLELGDSALYFCASSVAGTGGYTFGSGTRLTVV.

The chain joins TRBV10-2 to TRBJ2-3, with D uncertain. V lost 6 bases and J lost 1, with 8 bases in between. This CDR3 is 13 amino acids long. Per germline, CDR1 WSHSY and CDR2 SAAADI. CDR3 loop: CASSGYRTDTQYF. CDR3 nucleotides: TGCGCCAGCAGCGGGTATCGCACAGATACGCAGTATTTT.

This chain joins TRBV6-6 and TRBJ2-2; D call uncertain. V dropped 9 bases and J dropped 3 bases, with 8 bases sitting between them. The CDR3 is 12 residues long. Germline loops: CDR1 MNHNY, CDR2 SVGAGI (reference sequence). The CDR3 here is CASLRYTGELFF. CDR3 bases: TGTGCCAGTTTAAGGTACACCGGGGAGCTGTTTTTT.